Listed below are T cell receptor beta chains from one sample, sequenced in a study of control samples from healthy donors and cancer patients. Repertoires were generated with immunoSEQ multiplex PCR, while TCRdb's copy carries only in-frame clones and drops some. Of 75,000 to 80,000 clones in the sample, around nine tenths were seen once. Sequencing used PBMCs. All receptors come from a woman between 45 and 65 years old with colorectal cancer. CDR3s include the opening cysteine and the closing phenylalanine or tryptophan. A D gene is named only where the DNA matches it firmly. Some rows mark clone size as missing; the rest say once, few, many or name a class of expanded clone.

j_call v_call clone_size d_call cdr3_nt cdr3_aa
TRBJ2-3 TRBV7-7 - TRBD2 TGTGCCAGCAGCCCCGGACTAGCGGGGGGGGTAGCTACGCAGTATTTT CASSPGLAGGVATQYF
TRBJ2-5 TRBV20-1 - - TGCAGTGCTAGTATGGAGGGGGTGGAGACCCAGTACTTC CSASMEGVETQYF
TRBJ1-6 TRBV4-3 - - TGCGCCAGCAGCCAAGGAGATAGACCCCTCCACTTT CASSQGDRPLHF
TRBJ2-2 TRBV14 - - TGTGCCAGCAGCCAAGGGGATTACAGGGAACGGACCGGGGAGCTGTTTTTT CASSQGDYRERTGELFF
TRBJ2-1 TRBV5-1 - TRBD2 TGCGCCAGCAGCAGAGGGGATCTAGCGGGGGTGTCGTACAATGAGCAGTTCTTC CASSRGDLAGVSYNEQFF
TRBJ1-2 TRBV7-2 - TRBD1 TGTGCCAGCAGCTTAGGAACAGGGGGAGGCTACACCTTC CASSLGTGGGYTF
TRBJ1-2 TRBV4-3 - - TGCGCCAGCAGCCAAGATCGGGGATTCTATGACTACACCTTC CASSQDRGFYDYTF
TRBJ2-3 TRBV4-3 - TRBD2 TGCGCCAGCAGCCAAGACCGGCAACTAGCGGGGGCTGGAGATACGCAGTATTTT CASSQDRQLAGAGDTQYF
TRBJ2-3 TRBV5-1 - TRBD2 TGCGCCAGCAGCACGGGACTAGCGGGGGGAACAGATACGCAGTATTTT CASSTGLAGGTDTQYF
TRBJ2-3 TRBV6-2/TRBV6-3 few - TGTGCCAGCAGTTACAAGGGTTCGGCAGATACGCAGTATTTT CASSYKGSADTQYF
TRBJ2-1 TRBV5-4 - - TGTGCCAGCAGCTTGGGAGGGGCGTCCTACAATGAGCAGTTCTTC CASSLGGASYNEQFF
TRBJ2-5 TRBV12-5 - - TGTGCTAGTCTAGCCCTGGGGGACCCTCAAGAGACCCAGTACTTC CASLALGDPQETQYF
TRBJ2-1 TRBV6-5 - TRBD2 TGTGCCAGCAACCTAGCGGGGGGGCCTGATGAGCAGTTCTTC CASNLAGGPDEQFF
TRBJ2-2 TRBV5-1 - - TGCGCCAGCGGAGGGGCCGGGGAGCTGTTTTTT CASGGAGELFF
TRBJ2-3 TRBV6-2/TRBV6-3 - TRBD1 TGTGCCAGCAGTCCCTTGGGACAGATTATACTCACAGATACGCAGTATTTT CASSPLGQIILTDTQYF
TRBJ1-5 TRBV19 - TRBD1 TGTGCCAGTAGCCCAGGGGGTATTCAGCCCCAGCATTTT CASSPGGIQPQHF
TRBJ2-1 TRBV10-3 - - TGTGCCATCAGTGGGGGCCCGGGGTTCCCACACCCCGAGCAGTTCTTC CAISGGPGFPHPEQFF
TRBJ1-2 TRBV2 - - TGTGCCAGCAGTAAAGAGACCTATGGCTACACCTTC CASSKETYGYTF
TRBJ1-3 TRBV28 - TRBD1 TGTGCCAGCAGCGAAGGACAGGTCTCTGGAAACACCATATATTTT CASSEGQVSGNTIYF
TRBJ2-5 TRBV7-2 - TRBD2 TGTGCCAGCAGCCCCCGGACTAGTAGAGAGACCCAGTACTTC CASSPRTSRETQYF
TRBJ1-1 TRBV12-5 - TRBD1 TGTGCTAGTGGCCAAGGGACAGGGGTTCCTGAAGCTTTCTTT CASGQGTGVPEAFF
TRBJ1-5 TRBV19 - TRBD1 TGTGCCAGTAGTACACAGACAGGGGGCTATAGCAATCAGCCCCAGCATTTT CASSTQTGGYSNQPQHF
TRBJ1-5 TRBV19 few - TGTGCCAGTACAGATTATTATAGCAATCAGCCCCAGCATTTT CASTDYYSNQPQHF
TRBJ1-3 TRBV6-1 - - TGTGCCAGCAGTGGCCGGGACCTCCGTTTTTTTGGAAACACCATATATTTT CASSGRDLRFFGNTIYF
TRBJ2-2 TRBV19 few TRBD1 TGTGCCAGTAGTAGGGGGACAGGGTTTAACACCGGGGAGCTGTTTTTT CASSRGTGFNTGELFF
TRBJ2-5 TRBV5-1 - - TGCGCCAGCAGCCCCGACTGGGATGGCCAGTACTTC CASSPDWDGQYF
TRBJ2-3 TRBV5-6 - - TGTGCCAGCAGCGGGGTGGGGGAGTATACGCAGTATTTT CASSGVGEYTQYF
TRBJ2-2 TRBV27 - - TGTGCCAGCACCCTTCGGGCAGCGGTGGGAACCGGGGAGCTGTTTTTT CASTLRAAVGTGELFF
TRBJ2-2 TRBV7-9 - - TGTGCCAGCAGCCCCCGAAGGGGAATCCTGAACACCGGGGAGCTGTTTTTT CASSPRRGILNTGELFF
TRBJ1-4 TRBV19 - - TGTGCCACATCTTCGTCCGAAAATGAAAAACTGTTTTTT CATSSSENEKLFF
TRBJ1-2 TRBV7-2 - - TGTGCCAGCAGCTTAGCGCGGGCTGACCAAGGTGGCTACACCTTC CASSLARADQGGYTF
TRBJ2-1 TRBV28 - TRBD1 TGTGCCAGCAGTACCCCTTCGGACAGGGGGAATGAGCAGTTCTTC CASSTPSDRGNEQFF
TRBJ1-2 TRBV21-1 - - TGTGCCAGCAGCAAAAGAGGGGGGAGAGTAGATGGCTACACCTTC CASSKRGGRVDGYTF
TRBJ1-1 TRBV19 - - TGTGCCAGTACCCGGGGCAGTCGGCACACTGAAGCTTTCTTT CASTRGSRHTEAFF
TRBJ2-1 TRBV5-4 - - TGTGCCAGCAGCGAAGTAGGCTCCTACAATGAGCAGTTCTTC CASSEVGSYNEQFF
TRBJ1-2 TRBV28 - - TGTGCCAGCATGACCGCCGGGAGCTATGGCTACACCTTC CASMTAGSYGYTF
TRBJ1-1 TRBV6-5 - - TGTGCCAGCAGTTACGGCTCGTTGGCTTTCTTT CASSYGSLAFF
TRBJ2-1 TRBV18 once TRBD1 TGTGCCAGCTCACCCCTCCGGGACAGTTTAGAGAATGAGCAGTTCTTC CASSPLRDSLENEQFF
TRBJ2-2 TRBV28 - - TGTGCCAGCAGTTTGTTACTGAGCACCGGGGAGCTGTTTTTT CASSLLLSTGELFF
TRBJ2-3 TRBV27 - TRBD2 TGTGCCAGCAGTTCTCTAATAGCGGGTACGCAGTATTTT CASSSLIAGTQYF
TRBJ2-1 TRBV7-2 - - TGTGCCAGCAGCTTAGGTCGACAGAACAATGAGCAGTTCTTC CASSLGRQNNEQFF
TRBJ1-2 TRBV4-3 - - TGCGCCAGCAGCCAAGCCAGGGACTCATTCTATGGCTACACCTTC CASSQARDSFYGYTF
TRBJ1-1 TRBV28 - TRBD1 TGTGCCAGCAGTTCCCCACAGGGGCTGGGCACTGAAGCTTTCTTT CASSSPQGLGTEAFF
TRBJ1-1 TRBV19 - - TGTGCCAGTAGTTACGGGGGGGCAGGACGTGATACTGAAGCTTTCTTT CASSYGGAGRDTEAFF
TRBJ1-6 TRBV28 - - TGTGCCAGCAGACGGGGACACGACAATTCACCCCTCCACTTT CASRRGHDNSPLHF
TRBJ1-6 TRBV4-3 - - TGCGCCAGCAGCCAAGACAGGGGCTCCTATAATTCACCCCTCCACTTT CASSQDRGSYNSPLHF
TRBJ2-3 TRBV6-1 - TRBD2 TGTGCCAGCAGTGATGATAGCGGGGTTATAGATACGCAGTATTTT CASSDDSGVIDTQYF
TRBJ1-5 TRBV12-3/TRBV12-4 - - TGTGCCAGCAGTTTCCTCAATCAGCCCCAGCATTTT CASSFLNQPQHF
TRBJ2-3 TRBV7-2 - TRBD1 TGTGCCAGCAGCGACTGGACAGGACCCACAGATACGCAGTATTTT CASSDWTGPTDTQYF
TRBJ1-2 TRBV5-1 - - TGCGCCAGCAGATCAGCGACGAATACCTATGGCTACACCTTC CASRSATNTYGYTF
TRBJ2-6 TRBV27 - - TGTGCCAGCACCCAAGATGGGGGGTCTGGGGCCAACGTCCTGACTTTC CASTQDGGSGANVLTF
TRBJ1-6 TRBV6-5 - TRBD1 TGTGCCAGCAGGGGGGGACAGGGGGTAGGTTCACCCCTCCACTTT CASRGGQGVGSPLHF
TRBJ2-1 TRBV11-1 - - TGTGCCAGCAGCTTAGTGGCAGTCAATGAGCAGTTCTTC CASSLVAVNEQFF